A selection of T cell receptor beta chains follows, all from one sample in a study of cytomegalovirus exposure and HLA in healthy donors. Sequencing used immunoSEQ multiplex PCR; TCRdb keeps in-frame clones, though not all of them. The sample table includes approximately 38,000 clones. The sequencing sample was made of PBMCs. The receptor source for this set is a man aged 25 to 40 in good health and CMV-seronegative. CDR3s include the opening cysteine and the closing phenylalanine or tryptophan. Fields, in order: V gene, J gene, CDR3 protein.

>TRBV4-1|TRBJ2-5
CASSPGLAGGGETQYF
>TRBV7-9|TRBJ2-1
CASSSRTSGSYKVNEQFF
>TRBV7-6|TRBJ2-2
CASSLANRLAANTGELFF
>TRBV6-5|TRBJ1-5
CASSATGQSNQPQHF
>TRBV30|TRBJ2-5
CAWSVRGTQYF
>TRBV4-1|TRBJ2-1
CASSQEETGSDNEQFF
>TRBV5-6|TRBJ2-7
CASSFPKTVTEQYF
>TRBV4-2|TRBJ2-7
CASSQGAHDNYEQYF
>TRBV4-3|TRBJ2-7
CASSRTWEGGEQYF
>TRBV4-1|TRBJ1-1
CASSQVVGRAHTEAFF
>TRBV4-3|TRBJ1-1
CASSDVRDNEAFF